The 25 T cell receptor beta chains in this list originate from one sample, sequenced in a study of blood T cell repertoires in COVID-19. The repertoire was sequenced with immunoSEQ multiplex PCR; TCRdb's copy has only in-frame clones and lacks some. The sample has roughly 380,000 clones; roughly 77% are singletons. Specimen: peripheral blood. These receptors were collected from a human donor with acute or convalescent COVID-19. The donor label of this sample is uncertain.

J is TRBJ1-4 and V is TRBV7-9; D might be TRBD1 (5 bases). Germline V gene lookup returns CDR1 SEHNR and CDR2 FQNEAQ (reference sequence). V was clipped by 5 bases and J by 7 bases, with 14 bases between them. CDR3 length: 14 amino acids. The CDR3 DNA reads TGTGCCAGCAGCCGACGGGGACTTCCTGAAAAACTGTTTTTT. Its protein product is CASSRRGLPEKLFF. The whole variable domain, filled in from reference TRBV7-9 and TRBJ1-4, reads DTGVSQNPRHKITKRGQNVTFRCDPISEHNRLYWYRQTLGQGPEFLTYFQNEAQLEKSRLLSDRFSAERPKGSFSTLEIQRTEQGDSAMYLCASSRRGLPEKLFFGSGTQLSVL.

The chain carries TRBV30 and TRBJ1-1; D ambiguous. The CDR3 loop spans 13 amino acids. The V gene lost 1 base and the J gene lost 4 bases, with 10 bases spanning the gap. In germline, CDR1 is GTSNPN, CDR2 SVGIG (reference sequence). CDR3 sequence (DNA): TGTGCCTGGAGTGCCTCCCGAGGCACTGAAGCTTTCTTT. Protein: CAWSASRGTEAFF.

The rearrangement joins TRBV7-2 to TRBJ2-3; tentative D call: TRBD2 (6 bases). Trimming took off 5 bases at V and 3 bases at J, with 18 bases between the two ends. Germline loops: CDR1 SGHTA, CDR2 FQGNSA. The CDR3 length is 16 residues. Here the CDR3 reads CASSGSGFMRTDTQYF. As DNA, the CDR3 is TGTGCCAGCAGCGGAAGCGGGTTTATGAGAACAGATACGCAGTATTTT.

This sequence joins TRBV27 and TRBJ2-7; 8 positions agree with TRBD2. The CDR3 sequence is 15 residues long. Trimming took 0 bases from V and 3 from J; bases not matched to a gene: 4. Germline V lookup: CDR1 MNHEY, CDR2 SMNVEV (reference sequence). The CDR3 coding sequence is TGTGCCAGCAGTTTATCGGCCGGGACTAGCTACGAGCAGTACTTC. Its translation is CASSLSAGTSYEQYF.

This rearrangement joins TRBV27 to TRBJ1-1; 7 bases fit TRBD1. J gave up 7 bases and V 5 bases, and 7 bases lay outside the gene matches. Germline values: CDR1 MNHEY, CDR2 SMNVEV (reference sequence). The CDR3 extends over 13 amino acids. The CDR3 loop reads CASSLGTAYEAFF. CDR3 sequence (DNA): TGTGCCAGCAGTCTCGGGACAGCTTATGAAGCTTTCTTT.

This clone was recorded only once. The gene calls are TRBV2 and TRBJ2-7, with TRBD2 matching 8 bases. CDR3 length equals 18 residues. After removal of 0 bases from V and 7 bases from J, the junction contained 17 bases not matched to a gene. Germline V gene data show CDR1 as SNHLY and CDR2 as FYNNEI. CDR3: CASSEARLGTRPYGEQYF. The CDR3 nucleotides read TGTGCCAGCAGTGAAGCGCGGCTGGGGACTAGACCCTATGGGGAGCAGTACTTC.

The chain carries TRBV28 and TRBJ2-6, with 8 bases that match TRBD1. CDR3 length equals 15 residues. Germline CDR1 reads MDHEN; CDR2 reads SYDVKM. The chain's CDR3 is CANGQGRSGANVLTF. CDR3 sequence (DNA): TGTGCGAATGGACAGGGCCGCTCTGGGGCCAACGTCCTGACTTTC.

This rearrangement joins TRBV5-5 to TRBJ1-4, with a possible D match to TRBD1 (5 bases). From germline, CDR1 is SGHKS and CDR2 YYEKEE (reference sequence). The CDR3 is 14 residues long. V lost 3 bases, J lost 4 bases, and 10 bases lay in between. The CDR3 DNA follows: TGTGCCAGCAGCTCAGGGCTAGGTAATGAAAAACTGTTTTTT. Protein product: CASSSGLGNEKLFF.

The chain links TRBV5-4 to TRBJ2-1; 7 nucleotides agree with TRBD1. The CDR3 is 15 residues long. In germline, CDR1 is SGHNT, CDR2 YYREEE (reference sequence). Germline trimming cut 2 bases from V and 2 bases from J; bases unmatched to any gene: 4. The CDR3 region is CASSFKGATYNEQFF. As DNA, the CDR3 is TGTGCCAGCAGCTTTAAGGGGGCAACCTACAATGAGCAGTTCTTC.

The rearrangement uses TRBV18 and TRBJ2-7; 7 positions match TRBD1. Germline assignment: CDR1 KGHSH and CDR2 LQKENI. V lost 6 bases to trimming and J lost 6 bases; unmatched junction nucleotides: 11. The CDR3 has 14 residues. DNA for the CDR3: TGTGCCAGCTCCCAGTTTGACAGGGACGGCGAGCAGTACTTC. As protein: CASSQFDRDGEQYF. Drawing the rest from reference TRBV18 and TRBJ2-7, the complete variable domain is NAGVMQNPRHLVRRRGQEARLRCSPMKGHSHVYWYRQLPEEGLKFMVYLQKENIIDESGMPKERFSAEFPKEGPSILRIQQVVRGDSAAYFCASSQFDRDGEQYFGPGTRLTVT.

The V and J genes are TRBV6-6 and TRBJ1-1; maybe TRBD1 (5 bases). Germline CDR1 and CDR2: MNHNY and SVGAGI (reference sequence). V gave up 2 bases and J gave up 7 bases, with 17 bases separating them. The CDR3 is made up of 15 amino acids. The CDR3 reads CASSYRGEGSFEAFF. In DNA, the CDR3 is TGTGCCAGCAGTTACCGGGGGGAGGGGTCCTTTGAAGCTTTCTTT.

This clone occurred a few times. This chain uses TRBV7-9 with TRBJ1-1; possible D gene TRBD1, 5 bases. Germline-derived CDR1 and CDR2 are SEHNR and FQNEAQ (reference sequence). The CDR3 is 14 residues long. Deletions cut 1 base from V and 2 bases from J, with 8 bases between. The DNA of the CDR3 is TGTGCCAGCAGCTTAGGGACAATTAACACTGAAGCTTTCTTT. It translates to CASSLGTINTEAFF.

This chain links TRBV5-4 with TRBJ2-3, with a possible D match to TRBD1 (6 bases). This CDR3 has 15 amino acids. V shed 0 bases and J shed 3 bases, with 11 bases lying between them. CDR1 and CDR2 (germline): SGHNT, YYREEE (reference sequence). The CDR3 here is CASSLGQRGTDTQYF. CDR3 nucleotide sequence: TGTGCCAGCAGCTTGGGTCAAAGGGGGACAGATACGCAGTATTTT.

This clone has just a few counts. Other DNA sequences from this sample encode an identical CDR3 as well. The genes are TRBV18 and TRBJ1-1; 12 bases are shared with TRBD1. With 3 bases clipped from V and 5 bases from J, the junction kept 7 bases outside the gene matches. The CDR3 spans 16 residues. CDR1 is KGHSH, CDR2 LQKENI, per germline. CDR3 DNA sequence: TGTGCCAGCTCACCCGGGACAGGGGGCGCGAGGACTGAAGCTTTCTTT. Its protein is CASSPGTGGARTEAFF.

V and J are TRBV5-5 and TRBJ1-3; D is uncertain. CDR1 is SGHKS, CDR2 YYEKEE, per germline (reference sequence). V lost 1 base, J lost 0 bases, and 14 bases lay in between. The CDR3 runs 17 residues. The CDR3 DNA reads TGTGCCAGCAGCTTGATACAGCCGAAACACTCTGGAAACACCATATATTTT. Amino acid sequence: CASSLIQPKHSGNTIYF.

The V gene is TRBV9, the J gene TRBJ1-2; D is uncertain. Germline CDR1 is SGDLS and CDR2 is YYNGEE. CDR3 size: 14 residues. The ends were cut back, 2 bases at V and 1 base at J, with 9 bases in the middle. CDR3 nucleotide sequence: TGTGCCAGCAGCGTCGGAGGGATTAACTATGGCTACACCTTC. It translates to CASSVGGINYGYTF. The complete variable domain, with remaining parts taken from reference TRBV9 and TRBJ1-2, reads DSGVTQTPKHLITATGQRVTLRCSPRSGDLSVYWYQQSLDQGLQFLIQYYNGEERAKGNILERFSAQQFPDLHSELNLSSLELGDSALYFCASSVGGINYGYTFGSGTRLTVV.

The rearrangement links TRBV18 to TRBJ1-2, with 9 nucleotides matching TRBD1. With 4 bases clipped from V and 4 bases from J, the junction kept 16 bases outside the gene matches. This CDR3 contains 18 residues. CDR1 is KGHSH and CDR2 is LQKENI in the germline V gene. DNA for the CDR3: TGTGCCAGCTCACAAAACGCCCTAGGGACAGGGAGGAGCTATGGCTACACCTTC. It specifies CASSQNALGTGRSYGYTF.

The chain employs TRBV6-5 and TRBJ2-2; 8 positions agree with TRBD2. The length of the CDR3 is 15 residues. The germline gives CDR1 MNHEY, CDR2 SVGAGI. The V and J ends lost 8 bases and 7 bases, in that order; junction bases with no gene match: 12. Here the CDR3 DNA reads TGTGCCAGCTCCGCTGGAAGGGGACTAGGCGGGGAGCTGTTTTTT. It translates to CASSAGRGLGGELFF.

The chain uses TRBV7-8 and TRBJ2-7, with D maybe TRBD2 (6 bases). The CDR3 is 15 amino acids. Germline values: CDR1 SGHVS, CDR2 FQNEAQ. Deletions cut 0 bases from V and 3 bases from J, with 12 bases between. Here the CDR3 DNA reads TGTGCCAGCAGCTTAGCCGACGAGGGAGGCTACGAGCAGTACTTC. Its translation: CASSLADEGGYEQYF. The full variable domain, completed using reference TRBV7-8 and TRBJ2-7, is GAGVSQSPRYKVAKRGQDVALRCDPISGHVSLFWYQQALGQGPEFLTYFQNEAQLDKSGLPSDRFFAERPEGSVSTLKIQRTQQEDSAVYLCASSLADEGGYEQYFGPGTRLTVT.

This chain connects TRBV6-6 to TRBJ1-3; D gene uncertain. The CDR3 totals 15 residues. V was cut by 6 bases and J by 4 bases, with 16 bases left in between. Germline-derived CDR1 and CDR2 are MNHNY and SVGAGI (reference sequence). The CDR3 loop is CASRDPLGVGNTIYF. CDR3 nucleotides: TGTGCCAGCAGGGACCCGTTGGGAGTCGGAAACACCATATATTTT.

The chain employs TRBV6-5 and TRBJ2-2; TRBD1 matches 7 bases. Trimming at V came to 6 bases and at J to 6 bases, leaving 10 bases not matched to a gene. The CDR3 length is 15 residues. The germline V gene has CDR1 MNHEY and CDR2 SVGAGI. In DNA, the CDR3 is TGTGCCAGCAGGGGATACAGGGGCCCTCCCGGGGAGCTGTTTTTT. Its translation is CASRGYRGPPGELFF.

CDR3 nucleotide sequence: TGTGCCAGCAGTATAAGACAGGGTAGTTCACCCCTCCACTTT. Amino acid sequence: CASSIRQGSSPLHF. The chain has TRBV27 and TRBJ1-6; 7 bases map to TRBD1. Germline-derived CDR1 and CDR2 are MNHEY and SMNVEV (reference sequence). The CDR3 spans 14 residues. J lost 9 bases, V lost 5 bases, and 7 bases had no gene match.

A few counts support this clone. The rearrangement uses TRBV30 and TRBJ1-2, with D uncertain. V lost 0 bases and J lost 3, with 20 bases in between. Germline CDR1 GTSNPN, CDR2 SVGIG (reference sequence). CDR3 length: 17 residues. CDR3 DNA: TGTGCCTGGAGTGTCGCTGGCAGTGGCTCTCCCTACTATGGCTACACCTTC. Encoded protein: CAWSVAGSGSPYYGYTF.

This clone was found a few times. The J gene is TRBJ1-6, the V gene TRBV10-2; weak D call: TRBD1 (6 bases). V was clipped by 10 bases and J by 1 base, with 17 bases between them. The CDR3 has 16 residues. In germline, CDR1 is WSHSY, CDR2 SAAADI. In DNA form, the CDR3 reads TGCGCCACCTCGAAGGGGGGGGGTTCCTATAATTCACCCCTCCACTTT. Translation: CATSKGGGSYNSPLHF.

The CDR3 DNA reads TGCGCCAGCAGCTTAAAGGGGGGGGAGACCCAGTACTTC. As protein: CASSLKGGETQYF. The rearrangement uses TRBV5-1 and TRBJ2-5; a weak D match, TRBD2 (7 bases). From germline, CDR1 is SGHRS and CDR2 YFSETQ. CDR3 length equals 13 residues. V lost 2 bases, J lost 5 bases, and 10 bases lay in between. Based on the CDR3 plus reference TRBV5-1 and TRBJ2-5, the full variable domain is KAGVTQTPRYLIKTRGQQVTLSCSPISGHRSVSWYQQTPGQGLQFLFEYFSETQRNKGNFPGRFSGRQFSNSRSEMNVSTLELGDSALYLCASSLKGGETQYFGPGTRLLVL.